This TCR beta chain was captured in a study of naive and memory T cell subsets. Whole-study results and caveats: Each distinct alpha or beta sequence counts as one clonotype. Naive and memory subsets had different power law exponents for TCR abundance.

This clonotype was seen only a few times. Its specificity is not known. An equimolar mix of two oligonucleotides served as the beta constant-region primer for TRBC1 and TRBC2. Using its own MiXCR run on the UMI-ligation and nested PCR reads, TCRdb lists one record per CDR3 protein. Among 19,000 or so distinct CDR3 sequences listed, 9.5% to 11% were seen once. V shed 7 bases and J 6 bases; nucleotides not matched to a gene: 5. The CDR3 totals 14 residues. Looked up from germline, CDR1 is SGHNT and CDR2 is YYREEE (reference sequence). Sequential positive selection took CD4 T cells first, then CD8 T cells. Four subsets defined by CD45RA and CD27 were sorted after CD3, CD4, CD8 and live/dead staining.

The rearrangement links TRBV5-4 to TRBJ2-3; 13 bases fit TRBD2. The sequence derives from a human donor in good health. Material: central memory CD8+ T cells from blood. The CDR3 protein is CASRTSGSPDTQYF. The CDR3 region has the DNA TGTGCCAGCCGGACTAGCGGGAGTCCGGATACGCAGTATTTT.